This T cell receptor beta chain was recorded in a study of blood T cell repertoires in COVID-19. Study-level information: Sites across the United States, Italy and Spain contributed samples from acute and convalescent COVID-19. PBMCs, B-cell-depleted T cells, or T cells were the source of the cDNA or gDNA that made up the material.

This CDR3 has 13 residues. V lost 5 bases to trimming and J lost 6 bases; unmatched junction nucleotides: 5. Germline CDR1 reads MNHEY; CDR2 reads SVGAGI. The authors' processing: Estimation of nucleated cell counts was performed using reference gene primer amplification. Sequenced by immunoSEQ multiplex PCR; TCRdb stores in-frame clones only, minus some. V, J and clone size are those of that table, while D and trimming were read from the DNA. Here the sample spans about 200,000 clones, 70% to 80% being singletons. Patients in Seattle were enrolled during active infection, then followed longitudinally.

Input material: peripheral blood. This sequence was found in a woman in her forties with COVID-19, enrolled during active disease. J is TRBJ1-2 and V is TRBV6-5; 8 bases are shared with TRBD1. The CDR3 DNA sequence: TGTGCCAGCAGTACCGGGACAGGAAATGGCTACACCTTC. Its protein is CASSTGTGNGYTF.